This T cell receptor beta chain appears in the sequencing data of a study of human T cells and chemical hapten exposure (dated by TCRdb to the early 2020s). For the study in its entirety: For sensitization, 2% DPC in acetone was applied to a 2 cm by 2 cm area of upper inner arm skin. Patch testing was done on the upper back using Finn chambers containing 0.01% DPC, and results were scored after 6 days according to International Contact Dermatitis Research Group standards. This study followed changes in the peripheral blood TCR repertoire in vivo during primary and secondary sensitization of alopecia patients to the hapten diphenylcyclopropenone (DPC). Blood was sampled from patients pre-sensitization (week 0) and at 2, 6 and about 24 weeks after DPC sensitization. The patient cohort, mostly female, included alopecia areata with under or over 50% scalp involvement, alopecia totalis and alopecia universalis. Throughout the study period of about 23 weeks, patients also received therapeutic DPC doses to the scalp every week. Blood for TCR sequencing was provided by twenty-nine alopecia patients at one to four time points (pre-sensitization, 2, 6 and 24 weeks). Libraries were combined into a pool for sequencing, and differences in TCR yield between samples came mainly from small differences in library volumes within the pool.

This sample's time point label indicates: patch test 1, 2 weeks after DPC sensitization. The sample's treatment or condition label, decoded: therapeutic diphenylcyclopropenone sensitization with weekly scalp DPC. Blood at each patch-test visit was drawn before the patch test was applied. Patients were considered eligible if aged 18 to 70, diagnosed with alopecia and deemed suitable for DPC therapy, and patients were excluded if pregnant. Total RNA was isolated from unfractionated whole blood collected in Tempus Blood RNA tubes. To prepare the library, RACE was applied. TCRdb names NextSeq 500 as the instrument used. During library preparation, unique molecular identifiers were attached to individual cDNA molecules so that TCRs could be counted quantitatively and reproducibly. Both TCR alpha and TCR beta chains were sequenced from each blood RNA sample. Per the original workflow: The median number of TCRs per sample was over 85,000, ranging from roughly 23,224 to 700,000. V, J and CDR3 annotation of the TCR reads was performed with the Decombinator software suite. For the PS versus PT1 abundance plots, all samples were subsampled to the same number of TCRs (28,000). TCRs were defined as expanded if absent before sensitization and observed at least eight times at the 2-week time point. The raw public reads went through TCRdb reprocessing: fastp at Q25, MiXCR clone calling, in-frame beta chains kept. Every entry covers one CDR3 protein and lists the most common genes and DNA from its rows. TCRdb assigned the V and J calls; the authors' analysis was not used. Present in this sample are 75,000 to 90,000 distinct CDR3 sequences, about 6.8% of which were seen just once. About 1.6% of the sample is held by the ten biggest clonotypes.

What the study reported, not specific to this receptor: Expanded TCRs formed significantly more large CDR3 similarity clusters than pre-sensitization or healthy control sets, consistent with antigen-driven responses. No change with DPC sensitization was found in the number of TCRs above 1 in 1000 frequency, and no evidence of global repertoire structure alterations was found. Patch test score correlated positively with the number of PT1 expanded TCRs, reaching significance at thresholds 8, 16 and 32 but not at 4. Repeated subsampling changed both the strength of the expansion versus patch-test correlation and the threshold at which the correlation became significant. Alopecia, a presumed autoimmune disease, was present in all patients, so the immune response of the patients might differ from that of healthy individuals.

V was cut back by 2 bases and J by 3 bases, leaving a gap of 19 bases between them. Taken from the germline V gene, the CDR1 and CDR2 loops are SGHTA and FQGNSA. The CDR3, from cysteine to phenylalanine, totals 17 residues. The only DNA kept is the CDR3, 51 bases in frame from the first base. Remarks on this clonotype: Its antigen is not yet known. No quality values exist for individual bases; no much larger clone is one base distant.

The TCR sequence derives from a woman in her twenties or thirties with alopecia areata. Some clones in this sample may be carry-over from other donors' samples. This sequence uses TRBV7-2 and TRBJ1-1; D gene: possibly TRBD1, on 6 matching bases. The starting material was whole blood, obtained in connection with sensitization to the hapten diphenylcyclopropenone (DPC). The CDR3 protein: CASSLNRVIIEDTEAFF. Read as DNA, the sequence is TGTGCCAGCAGCTTAAACAGGGTTATTATTGAAGACACTGAAGCTTTCTTT. Reference TRBV7-2 and TRBJ1-1 proteins supply the regions before and after the CDR3; the full variable domain is: GAGVSQSPSNKVTEKGKDVELRCDPISGHTALYWYRQSLGQGLEFLIYFQGNSAPDKSGLPSDRFSAERTGGSVSTLTIQRTQQEDSAVYLCASSLNRVIIEDTEAFFGQGTRLTVV.